The 9 T cell receptor beta chains listed next were all sequenced from one sample in a study of blood T cell repertoires in COVID-19. Sequencing used immunoSEQ multiplex PCR; TCRdb keeps in-frame clones, though not all of them. Among 200,000 to 250,000 clones listed, 82% were seen once. Sequencing input: peripheral blood. The origin of the receptors is a woman between 40 and 50 years old with acute or convalescent COVID-19.

V gene TRBV6-5 combines with J gene TRBJ1-1; D is undetermined. Germline V CDR1 and CDR2: MNHEY, SVGAGI. CDR3 size: 13 residues. V lost 8 bases and J lost 1, with 11 bases in between. CDR3 residues: CASRAPPNTEAFF. DNA for the CDR3: TGTGCCAGCCGCGCTCCACCGAACACTGAAGCTTTCTTT.

The chain uses TRBV9 and TRBJ1-1; no clear D gene. This CDR3 spans 13 amino acids. Germline V CDR1 and CDR2: SGDLS, YYNGEE. Trimming removed 1 base at V and 1 base at J, with 5 bases between. In DNA form, the CDR3 reads TGTGCCAGCAGCGTATCATGGAACACTGAAGCTTTCTTT. It is translated as CASSVSWNTEAFF.

V usage is TRBV4-1 and J usage is TRBJ1-2, with 8 bases identical to TRBD1. The ends lost 1 base at V and 2 bases at J; junction bases unmatched: 3. The CDR3 extends over 15 amino acids. CDR1 and CDR2 (germline): MGHRA, YSYEKL. The CDR3 nucleotides read TGCGCCAGCAGCCAAGTTGCAGGGGGCAACTATGGCTACACCTTC. Amino acid sequence: CASSQVAGGNYGYTF.

This chain connects TRBV27 to TRBJ2-1; 7 bases fit TRBD1. The germline V gene has CDR1 MNHEY and CDR2 SMNVEV (reference sequence). The CDR3 loop spans 15 amino acids. Losses at the gene ends were 4 bases for V and 0 bases for J; bases not matched to a gene: 3. The CDR3 here is CASSWGTDSYNEQFF. In DNA form, the CDR3 reads TGTGCCAGCAGTTGGGGGACAGACTCCTACAATGAGCAGTTCTTC.

The V call is TRBV6-5, the J call TRBJ1-2; 7 bases line up with TRBD1. CDR3 length equals 15 residues. The V gene's germline CDR1 is MNHEY and CDR2 SVGAGI. V gave up 6 bases and J gave up 6 bases; unmatched junction bases: 13. CDR3: CASSPRARQGNGYTF. The CDR3 DNA reads TGTGCCAGCAGCCCCAGAGCCCGACAGGGCAATGGCTACACCTTC.

The chain links TRBV5-5 to TRBJ2-3, with D maybe TRBD1 (6 bases). Germline CDR1 is SGHKS and CDR2 is YYEKEE (reference sequence). V lost 3 bases and J 6 bases, leaving 17 bases between the germline ends. The CDR3 contains 15 residues. CDR3 bases: TGTGCCAGCAGCTGGGGGCGAGGGGCCGACGATACGCAGTATTTT. Amino acids: CASSWGRGADDTQYF.

The chain joins TRBV7-8 to TRBJ2-4; 8 bases are a match to TRBD2. CDR1 and CDR2 from the germline V gene are SGHVS and FQNEAQ. The CDR3 length is 13 residues. With 5 bases clipped from V and 5 bases from J, the junction kept 2 bases outside the gene matches. For the CDR3, the DNA is TGTGCCAGCAGCGCGGGGGGTGAAAACATTCAGTACTTC. This encodes CASSAGGENIQYF.

The genes are TRBV30 and TRBJ1-2; D not certain. Trimming stripped 2 bases from V and 6 bases from J, with 10 bases between. The CDR3 has 12 amino acids. The germline V gene encodes CDR1 GTSNPN and CDR2 SVGIG (reference sequence). CDR3 DNA sequence: TGTGCCTGGAGTTTGCAGCGGGATGGCTACACCTTC. The encoded protein is CAWSLQRDGYTF.

The sample holds a few counts of this clone. The chain is built from TRBV7-6 and TRBJ2-2, with TRBD2 matching 7 bases. With 7 bases clipped from V and 0 bases from J, the junction kept 2 bases outside the gene matches. Germline V gene sequence: CDR1 SGHVS, CDR2 FNYEAQ. The CDR3 loop spans 14 amino acids. CDR3 sequence reads: CASTGTTNTGELFF. CDR3 DNA sequence: TGTGCCAGCACCGGGACTACGAACACCGGGGAGCTGTTTTTT.